This T cell receptor (beta chain) was profiled in a study of blood T cell repertoires in COVID-19. Turning to the study itself: The cDNA or gDNA used as material had been derived from T cells, B-cell-depleted T cells, or PBMCs.

Per the original methods: Amplified reference gene primers provided the basis for estimating nucleated cell counts. Sequenced by immunoSEQ multiplex PCR; TCRdb stores in-frame clones only, minus some. That table gives V, J and clone size, and the DNA gave D and trimming. This table has around 400,000 clones, approximately 89% appearing once. Ages ranged from about 18 to 89 years, with residence in around 24 US areas. Germline-derived CDR1 and CDR2 are KGHSH and LQKENI. The CDR3 is made up of 13 amino acids. Deletions cut 5 bases from V and 4 bases from J, with 11 bases between. Material: PBMCs or T cells enriched from blood (not recorded which). This clonotype was sampled from a woman between 40 and 50 years old who had been exposed to COVID-19. The chain uses TRBV18 and TRBJ1-2, with a possible D match to TRBD1 (5 bases). CDR3 sequence reads: CASSRGEAYGYTF. Written as DNA, the CDR3 is TGTGCCAGCTCAAGAGGGGAGGCCTATGGCTACACCTTC.